Listed below are T cell receptor beta chains from one sample, sequenced in a study of cytomegalovirus exposure and HLA in healthy donors. Clones were read by immunoSEQ multiplex PCR, and TCRdb kept only the in-frame ones, dropping some. The table lists fewer than 250,000 clones, approximately 87% of them singletons. The specimen sequenced was PBMCs. These TCRs come from a woman under 30 in good health and CMV-seronegative. Both conserved end residues are trimmed from each CDR3.

TRBV20-1	TRBJ2-5	SARPKISQY
TRBV4-2	TRBJ2-2	ACGTGDTGELF
TRBV15	TRBJ1-5	ATSRGTPVSNQPQH
TRBV27	TRBJ1-2	ASSLDRANGYT
TRBV7-2	TRBJ2-7	ASSWPGTSGPTYEQY
TRBV4-1	TRBJ2-7	ASSQAMGDPSYEQY
TRBV30	TRBJ2-7	AWSVGGQGTYEQY
TRBV5-4	TRBJ2-7	ASSSGQGAVS
TRBV13	TRBJ2-2	ASSLKGAHTGELF
TRBV30	TRBJ1-5	ACSTGQPQH
TRBV7-3	TRBJ2-1	ASSLSPQRGNEQF
TRBV2	TRBJ2-2	ASEPLETGELF
TRBV30	TRBJ2-7	AWTPGTGVSEQY
TRBV28	TRBJ2-7	AIFPRTGGEQY
TRBV7-3	TRBJ1-1	ASSSGQGDTEAF
TRBV7-3	TRBJ2-7	ASSSLPRDRAYEQY
TRBV6-5	TRBJ1-6	ASSYTYLYNSPLH
TRBV10-3	TRBJ2-7	AISGRDRGNEQY
TRBV19	TRBJ2-7	ASSIKAGQGYEQY
TRBV30	TRBJ1-1	AWSPNPDRGAF
TRBV29-1	TRBJ1-3	SVGGGHSGNTIY
TRBV29-1	TRBJ1-2	SVLGGPGYT
TRBV28	TRBJ1-1	ASSLPGTMNTEAF
TRBV2	TRBJ1-2	ASREGQGRDYGYT
TRBV7-2	TRBJ1-1	ASSPGPRLEAF
TRBV6-4	TRBJ2-1	ASSAGNNEQF
TRBV6-5	TRBJ2-7	ASSYGSYSPLEQY
TRBV4-1	TRBJ2-2	ASSQPRVEPGELF
TRBV9	TRBJ1-2	ASSAPHGSHGRFNYGYT
TRBV15	TRBJ2-3	ATSREYEGLAGRGDTQY
TRBV6-1	TRBJ1-2	ASSDSSIGYT
TRBV15	TRBJ2-5	ATSREGLETQY
TRBV5-1	TRBJ2-5	ASSLAEGLGETQY
TRBV2	TRBJ2-1	ASWAGVHNEQF
TRBV9	TRBJ1-2	ASAREGLYGYT
TRBV6-6	TRBJ1-2	ASSYVGQVRAGYT
TRBV13	TRBJ1-2	ASSPGTGGYT
TRBV15	TRBJ1-2	ATSKPGQGEGYT
TRBV25-1	TRBJ2-1	ASSEGGTGGNEQF
TRBV11-3	TRBJ1-1	ASSPNPNTEAF
TRBV18	TRBJ1-4	ASSRAAANEKLF
TRBV19	TRBJ1-5	ASSIGQMGQPQH
TRBV7-9	TRBJ2-7	ASSLSGQGNEQY
TRBV4-1	TRBJ2-7	ASSQDRLALYEQY
TRBV9	TRBJ2-3	ASSSDGWGTDTQY
TRBV5-6	TRBJ2-5	ASKLGNGAQY
TRBV6-5	TRBJ2-7	ASTPAPGYYEQY
TRBV5-1	TRBJ2-6	ASSLSGTGANVLT
TRBV28	TRBJ1-2	ASSLRGQNYGYT
TRBV4-1	TRBJ1-2	ASSQFQGGAYGYT
TRBV5-1	TRBJ1-3	ASSLQGSGNTIY
TRBV6-1	TRBJ2-1	ASSAGLAGNLNEQF
TRBV19	TRBJ1-5	ASSIAGRERPQH
TRBV7-9	TRBJ1-2	ASSPPGQHGYT
TRBV30	TRBJ2-7	AWSVHSESYEQY
TRBV19	TRBJ1-5	ASTGGGPQPQH
TRBV19	TRBJ1-2	ASNQSPGRTDYGYT
TRBV18	TRBJ1-5	ASSPGQLDQPQH
TRBV6-5	TRBJ1-1	ASSIGQGLNTEAF